This TCR beta chain was recovered during a study of T cells in Graves' hyperthyroidism and ophthalmopathy. Findings and caveats of the study: From stable hyperthyroidism, ophthalmopathy was set apart by a 13 V-J model. Blood held most thyroid clonotypes expanded above 0.001 frequency.

This clonotype was picked up many times. Its antigen remains unknown. Diagnoses used clinical symptoms, serum thyroxine and TRAb, thyroid ultrasound and orbital computed tomography. Looked up from germline, CDR1 is MNHNS and CDR2 is SASEGT. This CDR3 comprises 13 residues. The germline V and J ends were trimmed by 6 bases and 1 base, with 9 bases remaining between them. TCR beta CDR3 regions were amplified from RNA. Carried out on the TCR CDR3, a first-round RT-PCR used the HTBI primer set. TCRdb analysed the multiplex PCR reads with MiXCR anew, one entry per CDR3 protein. This table holds about 520,000 distinct CDR3 sequences, around 20% found once.

V gene TRBV6-1 combines with J gene TRBJ1-2; tentative D call: TRBD1 (5 bases). The TCR was taken from a young man with Graves' hyperthyroidism. Sequencing used blood. The CDR3 loop reads CASRQQVNYGYTF. In nucleotides, the CDR3 is TGTGCCAGCAGACAACAGGTTAACTATGGCTACACCTTC.